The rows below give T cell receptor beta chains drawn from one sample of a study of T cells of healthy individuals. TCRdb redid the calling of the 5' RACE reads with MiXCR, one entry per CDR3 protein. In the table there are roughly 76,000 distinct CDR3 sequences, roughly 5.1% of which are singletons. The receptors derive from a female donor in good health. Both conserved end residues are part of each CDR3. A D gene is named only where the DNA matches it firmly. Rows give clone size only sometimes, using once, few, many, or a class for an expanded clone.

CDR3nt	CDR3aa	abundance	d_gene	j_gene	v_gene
TGTGCCAGCAGCCGAGCATTTGGGGAGGCAGATACGCAGTATTTT	CASSRAFGEADTQYF	-	-	TRBJ2-3	TRBV4-2
TGCAGCGTCCGTCTTAGGGAGTACCAAGAGACCCAGTACTTC	CSVRLREYQETQYF	many	-	TRBJ2-5	TRBV29-1
TGTGCCAGCAGCCCAGGGTCCGGTTGGACTGAAGCTTTCTTT	CASSPGSGWTEAFF	few	-	TRBJ1-1	TRBV11-1
TGCGCCAGCGACGTCGGTGACAGAAGTGGCTACACCTTC	CASDVGDRSGYTF	many	-	TRBJ1-2	TRBV5-1
TGTGCCAGCAGCCAAGAAGGGACGGGGACCTCCTACGAGCAGTACTTC	CASSQEGTGTSYEQYF	many	-	TRBJ2-7	TRBV4-2
TGTGCCAGCCTCCGGGGCGGGCCCGGTGACTACGAGCAGTACTTC	CASLRGGPGDYEQYF	many	-	TRBJ2-7	TRBV28
TGTGCTAGTGGTCCCGGGGGGGACTATGGCTACACCTTC	CASGPGGDYGYTF	-	-	TRBJ1-2	TRBV12-5
TGTGCCAGCAGGTTCGGGCCTAGCGTCACCTACAATGAGCAGTTCTTC	CASRFGPSVTYNEQFF	many	-	TRBJ2-1	TRBV6-1
TGTGCCAGCAGCTCCCTGGGACAGGGCAATCAGCCCCAGCATTTT	CASSSLGQGNQPQHF	-	TRBD1	TRBJ1-5	TRBV7-2
TGTGCCAGCTCACCAGGTGGCAATCAGCCCCAGCATTTT	CASSPGGNQPQHF	many	-	TRBJ1-5	TRBV18
TGCAGTGCTAGAGATACAGCACAGCATTCCTACGAGCAGTACTTC	CSARDTAQHSYEQYF	many	-	TRBJ2-7	TRBV20-1
TGTGCCAGCAGGAATACAGGGGGCCCCAATCAGCCCCAGCATTTT	CASRNTGGPNQPQHF	many	TRBD1	TRBJ1-5	TRBV28
TGTGCCACCAGCACCCCCTATTCAGGGCCTAACACCGGGGAGCTGTTTTTT	CATSTPYSGPNTGELFF	-	-	TRBJ2-2	TRBV24-1
TGTGCCAGCAGCCTGGGCCAGGGGAACTATGGCTACACCTTC	CASSLGQGNYGYTF	-	-	TRBJ1-2	TRBV4-2
TGTGCCAGCAGCTTAGGAGGCGTTTTGCAGGTTTCTAGCACAGGTACGCAGTATTTT	CASSLGGVLQVSSTGTQYF	-	-	TRBJ2-3	TRBV7-9
TGTGCCAGCAGACCACCACCGGGACAGGGGGGTTACGAGCAGTACTTC	CASRPPPGQGGYEQYF	many	TRBD1	TRBJ2-7	TRBV6-5
TGTGCCAGCAATCGACCTAAAAAGGGGGTTCGGGTTTTCTTT	CASNRPKKGVRVFF	many	-	TRBJ1-1	TRBV12-3/TRBV12-4
TGTGCCAGCAGCCAGGGGCGGGCCTCCCAGACGATATCAGATACGCAGTATTTT	CASSQGRASQTISDTQYF	many	-	TRBJ2-3	TRBV5-8
TGTGCCACCAGTGCTGGAGAGACCCAGTACTTC	CATSAGETQYF	many	-	TRBJ2-5	TRBV24-1
TGTGCCAGCAGTCCAGGACAGATCACTGAAGCTTTCTTT	CASSPGQITEAFF	many	-	TRBJ1-1	TRBV12-3/TRBV12-4
TGTGCCAGCAGATCCAGACAGGGGTATAATTCACCCCTCCACTTT	CASRSRQGYNSPLHF	-	TRBD1	TRBJ1-6	TRBV6-5
TGTGCCAGCAGCTTCCGGGCAGGGGGGGGCGAGCAGTACTTC	CASSFRAGGGEQYF	-	-	TRBJ2-7	TRBV13
TGCGCCAGCAGCCAAGATTTTCGTGGCAGTCGCGTCTATGGCTACACCTTC	CASSQDFRGSRVYGYTF	many	-	TRBJ1-2	TRBV4-1
TGTGCCAGCAGCCGAAGCGGGGGTTACAATGAGCAGTTCTTC	CASSRSGGYNEQFF	many	TRBD2	TRBJ2-1	TRBV3-1
TGTGCCAGCAGCGAGAACGTCCTCGCAAATTATCCGGGTCTAGTGTATACGCAGTATTTT	CASSENVLANYPGLVYTQYF	-	-	TRBJ2-3	TRBV5-8
TGTGCCAGCAGGACAGGGAATCAGCCCCAGCATTTT	CASRTGNQPQHF	few	TRBD1	TRBJ1-5	TRBV27
TGTGCCAGCAGTTACTCGTCGCCTAACTATGGCTACACCTTC	CASSYSSPNYGYTF	-	-	TRBJ1-2	TRBV6-5
TGTGCCAGCAGTTTTGGGTTAGCGGCCTACGAGCAGTACTTC	CASSFGLAAYEQYF	-	-	TRBJ2-7	TRBV12-3/TRBV12-4
TGCGCCAGCAGCCTGGGGGCACTAGCGGGAAAAACAGATACGCAGTATTTT	CASSLGALAGKTDTQYF	few	TRBD2	TRBJ2-3	TRBV5-1
TGTGCCTGGAGTGAAAGCACAGATACGCAGTATTTT	CAWSESTDTQYF	many	-	TRBJ2-3	TRBV30
TGCAGTGCTTCAACCGGCTACACCTTC	CSASTGYTF	many	-	TRBJ1-2	TRBV20-1
TGTGCCAGCAGTTCCCTGGGACAGGGTGTAACAGATACGCAGTATTTT	CASSSLGQGVTDTQYF	many	TRBD1	TRBJ2-3	TRBV27
TGTGCAACCGGGACTGCCTACAATGAGCAGTTCTTC	CATGTAYNEQFF	many	-	TRBJ2-1	TRBV12-3/TRBV12-4